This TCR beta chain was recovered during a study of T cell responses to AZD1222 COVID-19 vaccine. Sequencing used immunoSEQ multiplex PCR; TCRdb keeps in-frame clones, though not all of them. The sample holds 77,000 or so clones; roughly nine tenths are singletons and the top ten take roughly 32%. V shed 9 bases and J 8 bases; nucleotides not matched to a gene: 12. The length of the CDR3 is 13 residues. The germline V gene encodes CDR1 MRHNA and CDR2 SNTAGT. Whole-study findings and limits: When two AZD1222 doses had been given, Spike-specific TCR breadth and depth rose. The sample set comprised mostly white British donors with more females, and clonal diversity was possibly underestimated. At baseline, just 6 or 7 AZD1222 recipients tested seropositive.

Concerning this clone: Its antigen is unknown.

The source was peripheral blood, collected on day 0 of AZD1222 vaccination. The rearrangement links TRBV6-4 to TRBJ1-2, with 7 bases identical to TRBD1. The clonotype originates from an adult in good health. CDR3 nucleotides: TGTGCCAGTAGCCTGACAGGGAAGGAGGGCTACACCTTC. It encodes CASSLTGKEGYTF.